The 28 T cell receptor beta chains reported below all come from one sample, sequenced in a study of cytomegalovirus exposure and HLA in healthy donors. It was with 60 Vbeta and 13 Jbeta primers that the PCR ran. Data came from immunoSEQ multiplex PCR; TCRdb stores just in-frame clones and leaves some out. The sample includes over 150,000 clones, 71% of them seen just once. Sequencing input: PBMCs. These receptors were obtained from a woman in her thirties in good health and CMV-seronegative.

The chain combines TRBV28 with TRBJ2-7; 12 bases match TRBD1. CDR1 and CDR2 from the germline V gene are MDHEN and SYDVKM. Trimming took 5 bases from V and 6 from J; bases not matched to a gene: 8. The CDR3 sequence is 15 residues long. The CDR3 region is CASSQGQGALSEQYF. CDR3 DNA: TGTGCCAGCAGTCAGGGACAGGGGGCGCTTAGCGAGCAGTACTTC. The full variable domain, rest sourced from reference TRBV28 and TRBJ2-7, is DVKVTQSSRYLVKRTGEKVFLECVQDMDHENMFWYRQDPGLGLRLIYFSYDVKMKEKGDIPEGYSVSREKKERFSLILESASTNQTSMYLCASSQGQGALSEQYFGPGTRLTVT.

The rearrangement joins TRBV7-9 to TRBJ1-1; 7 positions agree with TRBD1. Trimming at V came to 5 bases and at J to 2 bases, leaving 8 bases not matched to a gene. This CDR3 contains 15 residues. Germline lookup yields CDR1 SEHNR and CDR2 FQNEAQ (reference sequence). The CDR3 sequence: CASSPNKGGNTEAFF. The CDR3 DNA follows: TGTGCCAGCAGCCCGAACAAAGGGGGCAACACTGAAGCTTTCTTT. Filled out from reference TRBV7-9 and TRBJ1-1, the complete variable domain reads DTGVSQNPRHKITKRGQNVTFRCDPISEHNRLYWYRQTLGQGPEFLTYFQNEAQLEKSRLLSDRFSAERPKGSFSTLEIQRTEQGDSAMYLCASSPNKGGNTEAFFGQGTRLTVV.

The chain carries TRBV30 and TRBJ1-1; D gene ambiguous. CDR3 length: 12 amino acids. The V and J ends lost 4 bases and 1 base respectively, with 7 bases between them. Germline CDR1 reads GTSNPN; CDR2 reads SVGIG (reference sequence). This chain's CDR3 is CAWNGGNTEAFF. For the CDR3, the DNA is TGTGCCTGGAACGGAGGGAACACTGAAGCTTTCTTT. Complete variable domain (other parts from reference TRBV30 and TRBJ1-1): SQTIHQWPATLVQPVGSPLSLECTVEGTSNPNLYWYRQAAGRGLQLLFYSVGIGQISSEVPQNLSASRPQDRQFILSSKKLLLSDSGFYLCAWNGGNTEAFFGQGTRLTVV.

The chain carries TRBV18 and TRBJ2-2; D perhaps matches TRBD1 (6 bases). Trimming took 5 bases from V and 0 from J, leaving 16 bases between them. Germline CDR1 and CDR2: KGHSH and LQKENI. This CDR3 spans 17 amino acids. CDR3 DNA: TGTGCCAGCTCATCTCCAGGGGAGCCATCGAACACCGGGGAGCTGTTTTTT. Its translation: CASSSPGEPSNTGELFF.

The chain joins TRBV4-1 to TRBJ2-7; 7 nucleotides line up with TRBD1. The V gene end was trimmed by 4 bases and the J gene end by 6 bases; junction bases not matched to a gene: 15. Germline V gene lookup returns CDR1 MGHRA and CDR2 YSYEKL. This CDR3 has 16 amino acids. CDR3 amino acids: CASSLFAGTVGTEQYF. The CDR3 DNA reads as TGCGCCAGCAGCCTATTTGCCGGGACAGTAGGAACCGAGCAGTACTTC.

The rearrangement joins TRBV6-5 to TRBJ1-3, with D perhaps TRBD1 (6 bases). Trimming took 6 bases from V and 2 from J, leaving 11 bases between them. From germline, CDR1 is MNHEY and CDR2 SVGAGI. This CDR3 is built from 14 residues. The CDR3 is CASRSDRPGNTIYF. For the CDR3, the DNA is TGTGCCAGCAGATCAGACAGGCCTGGAAACACCATATATTTT.

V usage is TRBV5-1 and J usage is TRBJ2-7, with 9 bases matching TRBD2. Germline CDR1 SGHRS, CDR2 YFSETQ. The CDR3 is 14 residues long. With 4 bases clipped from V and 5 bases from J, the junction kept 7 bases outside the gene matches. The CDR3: CASSPGERGDEQYF. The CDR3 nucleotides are TGCGCCAGCAGCCCGGGGGAGCGGGGGGACGAGCAGTACTTC.

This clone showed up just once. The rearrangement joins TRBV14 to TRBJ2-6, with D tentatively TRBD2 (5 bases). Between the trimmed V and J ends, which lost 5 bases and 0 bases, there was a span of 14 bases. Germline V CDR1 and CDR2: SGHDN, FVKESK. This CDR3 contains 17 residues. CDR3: CASSYGLIRSGANVLTF. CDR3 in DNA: TGTGCCAGCAGCTATGGACTCATCCGCTCTGGGGCCAACGTCCTGACTTTC. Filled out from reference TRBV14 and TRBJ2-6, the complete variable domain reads EAGVTQFPSHSVIEKGQTVTLRCDPISGHDNLYWYRRVMGKEIKFLLHFVKESKQDESGMPNNRFLAERTGGTYSTLKVQPAELEDSGVYFCASSYGLIRSGANVLTFGAGSRLTVL.

The CDR3 loop is CASSKSTGVETQYF. CDR3 DNA: TGTGCCAGCAGTAAATCGACAGGGGTGGAGACCCAGTACTTC. The rearrangement links TRBV27 to TRBJ2-5; 8 bases are shared with TRBD1. The V gene end was trimmed by 5 bases and the J gene end by 5 bases; junction bases not matched to a gene: 7. Per germline, CDR1 MNHEY and CDR2 SMNVEV (reference sequence). The CDR3 is 14 residues long.

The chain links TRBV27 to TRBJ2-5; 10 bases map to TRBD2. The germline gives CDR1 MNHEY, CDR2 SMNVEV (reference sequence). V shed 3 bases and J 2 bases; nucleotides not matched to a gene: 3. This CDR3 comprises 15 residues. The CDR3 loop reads CASSFGLAEQETQYF. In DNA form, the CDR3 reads TGTGCCAGCAGTTTCGGACTAGCGGAGCAAGAGACCCAGTACTTC.

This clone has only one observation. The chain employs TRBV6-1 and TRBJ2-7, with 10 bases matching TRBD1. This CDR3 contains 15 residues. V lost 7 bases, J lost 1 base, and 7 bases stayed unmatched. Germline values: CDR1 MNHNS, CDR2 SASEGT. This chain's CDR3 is CASTRDRGLSYEQYF. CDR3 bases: TGTGCCAGCACCCGGGACAGGGGCTTGTCCTACGAGCAGTACTTC.

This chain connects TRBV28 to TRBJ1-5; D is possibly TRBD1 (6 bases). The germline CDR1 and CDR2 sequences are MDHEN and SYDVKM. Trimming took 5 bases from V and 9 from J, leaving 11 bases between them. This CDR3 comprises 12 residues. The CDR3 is CASSGQSRPQHF. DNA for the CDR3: TGTGCCAGCAGTGGACAGTCCCGGCCCCAGCATTTT.

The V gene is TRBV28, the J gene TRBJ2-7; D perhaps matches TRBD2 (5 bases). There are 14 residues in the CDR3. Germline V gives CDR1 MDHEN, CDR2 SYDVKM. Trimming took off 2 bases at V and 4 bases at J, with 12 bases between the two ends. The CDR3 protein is CASSLVGISYEQYF. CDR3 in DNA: TGTGCCAGCAGTTTAGTCGGGATTAGTTACGAGCAGTACTTC.

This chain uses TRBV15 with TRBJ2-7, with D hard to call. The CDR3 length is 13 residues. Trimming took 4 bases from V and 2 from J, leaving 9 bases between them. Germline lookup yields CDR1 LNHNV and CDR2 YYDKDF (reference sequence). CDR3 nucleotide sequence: TGTGCCACCAGCATATTCAGTGCCTACGAGCAGTACTTC. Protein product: CATSIFSAYEQYF.

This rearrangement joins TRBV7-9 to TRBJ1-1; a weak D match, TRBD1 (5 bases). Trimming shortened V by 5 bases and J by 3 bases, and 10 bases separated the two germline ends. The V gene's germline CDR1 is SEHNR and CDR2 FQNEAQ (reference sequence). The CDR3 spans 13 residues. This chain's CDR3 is CASSPRGDTEAFF. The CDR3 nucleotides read TGTGCCAGCAGCCCCCGGGGGGACACTGAAGCTTTCTTT. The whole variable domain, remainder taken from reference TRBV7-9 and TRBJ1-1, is DTGVSQNPRHKITKRGQNVTFRCDPISEHNRLYWYRQTLGQGPEFLTYFQNEAQLEKSRLLSDRFSAERPKGSFSTLEIQRTEQGDSAMYLCASSPRGDTEAFFGQGTRLTVV.

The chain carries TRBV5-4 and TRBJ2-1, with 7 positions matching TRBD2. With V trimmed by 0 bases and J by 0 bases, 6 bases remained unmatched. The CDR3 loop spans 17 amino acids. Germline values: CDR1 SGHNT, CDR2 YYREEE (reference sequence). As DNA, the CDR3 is TGTGCCAGCAGCTTGGCAGCGCGGGGGAGCTCCTACAATGAGCAGTTCTTC. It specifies CASSLAARGSSYNEQFF.

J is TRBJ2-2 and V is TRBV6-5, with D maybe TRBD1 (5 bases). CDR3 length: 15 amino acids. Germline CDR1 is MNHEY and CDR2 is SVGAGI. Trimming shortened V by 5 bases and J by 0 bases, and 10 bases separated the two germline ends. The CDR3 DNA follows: TGTGCCAGCAGTCGACAGAACCCGAACACCGGGGAGCTGTTTTTT. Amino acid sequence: CASSRQNPNTGELFF.

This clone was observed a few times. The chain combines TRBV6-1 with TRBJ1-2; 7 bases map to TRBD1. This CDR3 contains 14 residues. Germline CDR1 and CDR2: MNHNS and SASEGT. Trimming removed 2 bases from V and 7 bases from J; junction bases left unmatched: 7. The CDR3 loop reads CASSERTGSAGYTF. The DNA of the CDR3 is TGTGCCAGCAGTGAACGGACAGGCAGCGCTGGCTACACCTTC.

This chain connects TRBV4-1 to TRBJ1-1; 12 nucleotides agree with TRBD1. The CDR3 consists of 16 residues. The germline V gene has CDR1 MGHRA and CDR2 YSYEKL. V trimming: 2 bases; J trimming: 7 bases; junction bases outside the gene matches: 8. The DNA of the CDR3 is TGCGCCAGCAGCCAATACGGGGACAGGGGGCTGGATGAAGCTTTCTTT. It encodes CASSQYGDRGLDEAFF.

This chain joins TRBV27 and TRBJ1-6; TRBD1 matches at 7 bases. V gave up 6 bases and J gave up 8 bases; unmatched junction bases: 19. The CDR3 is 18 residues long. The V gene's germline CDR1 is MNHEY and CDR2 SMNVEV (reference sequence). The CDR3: CASRGGAGQPYEDSPLHF. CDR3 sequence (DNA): TGTGCCAGCAGAGGCGGGGCGGGACAGCCTTATGAAGATTCACCCCTCCACTTT.

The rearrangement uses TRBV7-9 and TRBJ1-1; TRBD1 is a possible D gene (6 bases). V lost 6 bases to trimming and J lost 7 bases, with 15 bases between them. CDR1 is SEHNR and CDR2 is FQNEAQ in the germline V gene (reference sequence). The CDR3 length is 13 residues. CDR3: CASRQGLRGEAFF. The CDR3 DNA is TGTGCCAGCAGACAGGGCCTTCGGGGTGAAGCTTTCTTT.

CDR3 DNA: TGCGCCAGCAGCCAAGTCCTAGCGCTAGAGACCCAGTACTTC. Translating gives CASSQVLALETQYF. V gene TRBV4-1 combines with J gene TRBJ2-5; D might be TRBD2 (6 bases). Germline V lookup: CDR1 MGHRA, CDR2 YSYEKL. The germline V and J ends were trimmed by 1 base and 4 bases, with 10 bases remaining between them. The CDR3 spans 14 residues.

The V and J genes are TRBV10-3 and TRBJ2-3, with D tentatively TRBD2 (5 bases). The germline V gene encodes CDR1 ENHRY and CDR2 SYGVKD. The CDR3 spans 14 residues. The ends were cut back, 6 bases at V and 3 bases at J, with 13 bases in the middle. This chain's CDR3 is CAISPGVATDTQYF. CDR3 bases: TGTGCCATCAGCCCCGGGGTAGCGACAGATACGCAGTATTTT.

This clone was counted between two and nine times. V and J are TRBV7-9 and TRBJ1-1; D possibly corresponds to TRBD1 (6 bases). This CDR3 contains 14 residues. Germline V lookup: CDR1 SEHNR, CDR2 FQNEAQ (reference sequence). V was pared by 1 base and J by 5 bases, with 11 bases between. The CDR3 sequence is CASSLVQGNTEAFF. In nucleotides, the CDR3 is TGTGCCAGCAGCTTAGTACAGGGTAATACTGAAGCTTTCTTT.

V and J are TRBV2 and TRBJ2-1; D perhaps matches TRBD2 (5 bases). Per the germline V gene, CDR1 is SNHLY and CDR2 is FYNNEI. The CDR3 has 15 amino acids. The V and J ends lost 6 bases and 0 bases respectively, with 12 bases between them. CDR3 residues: CASRPGKTSYNEQFF. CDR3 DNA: TGTGCCAGCAGGCCCGGGAAGACCTCCTACAATGAGCAGTTCTTC.

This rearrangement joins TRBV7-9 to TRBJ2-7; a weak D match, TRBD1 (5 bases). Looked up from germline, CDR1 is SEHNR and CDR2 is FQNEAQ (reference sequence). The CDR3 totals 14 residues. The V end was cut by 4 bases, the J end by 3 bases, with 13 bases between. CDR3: CASSSTDSLYEQYF. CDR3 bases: TGTGCCAGCAGCTCGACTGACAGTCTCTACGAGCAGTACTTC.

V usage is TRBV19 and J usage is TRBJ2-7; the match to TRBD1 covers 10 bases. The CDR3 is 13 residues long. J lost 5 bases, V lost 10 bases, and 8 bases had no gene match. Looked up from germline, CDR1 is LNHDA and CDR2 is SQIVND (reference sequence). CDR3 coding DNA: TGTGCCACAAAGGGGACAGGGGCCCACGAGCAGTACTTC. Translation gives CATKGTGAHEQYF.

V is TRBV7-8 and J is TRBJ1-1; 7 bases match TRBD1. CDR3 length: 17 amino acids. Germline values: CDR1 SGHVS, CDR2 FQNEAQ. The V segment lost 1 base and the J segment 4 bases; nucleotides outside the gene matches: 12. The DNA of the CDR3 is TGTGCCAGCAGCTTAGGAGTTCCGACAGGGTACTCCACTGAAGCTTTCTTT. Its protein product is CASSLGVPTGYSTEAFF. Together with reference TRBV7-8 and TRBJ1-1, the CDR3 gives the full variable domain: GAGVSQSPRYKVAKRGQDVALRCDPISGHVSLFWYQQALGQGPEFLTYFQNEAQLDKSGLPSDRFFAERPEGSVSTLKIQRTQQEDSAVYLCASSLGVPTGYSTEAFFGQGTRLTVV.